This entry lists 9 T cell receptor beta chains sequenced from one sample in a study of T-cell memory formation after mild COVID-19. TCRdb re-called the 5' RACE reads with MiXCR, one entry per CDR3 protein. The sample holds roughly 180,000 distinct CDR3 sequences, 11% seen once. Sequencing was done on a sample of PBMCs or a T cell subset sorted from them (not recorded which). These receptor sequences come from a man aged 18 to 29 who had mild COVID-19 (a few samples of this study predate the infection). Cell type and time point are not known.

The chain carries TRBV7-3 and TRBJ2-5; D possibly corresponds to TRBD1 (6 bases). In germline, CDR1 is SGHTA, CDR2 FQGTGA. Deletions cut 1 base from V and 2 bases from J, with 14 bases between. This CDR3 is built from 16 residues. CDR3 amino acids: CASSLMGMGAQETQYF. CDR3 bases: TGTGCCAGCAGCTTAATGGGTATGGGGGCGCAAGAGACCCAGTACTTC.

The genes are TRBV27 and TRBJ1-2; 8 bases match TRBD1. The CDR3 spans 14 residues. Germline lookup yields CDR1 MNHEY and CDR2 SMNVEV (reference sequence). Losses at the gene ends were 2 bases for V and 8 bases for J; bases not matched to a gene: 7. The DNA of the CDR3 is TGTGCCAGCAGTTTAGGCAGGGGGCGAGTAGGCTACACCTTC. Encoded protein: CASSLGRGRVGYTF.

There are many counts of this clonotype. This chain uses TRBV20-1 with TRBJ1-5; D is uncertain. CDR3 size: 16 residues. The V end lost 3 bases, the J end lost 2 bases, and 17 bases lay between the germline ends. Germline V gene lookup returns CDR1 DFQATT and CDR2 SNEGSKA (reference sequence). The CDR3 nucleotides are TGCAGTGCTAGTCCCCACATCCAGGTGGGCAATCAGCCCCAGCATTTT. It specifies CSASPHIQVGNQPQHF.

Ten or more counts support this clonotype. CDR3 nucleotides: TGTGCCAGCAGAAAATCCCCCAGCGGTCCAGAGACCCAGTACTTC. Its translation is CASRKSPSGPETQYF. The V call is TRBV6-5, the J call TRBJ2-5; possibly TRBD2 for D (5 bases). V lost 6 bases to trimming and J lost 4 bases, with 18 bases between them. The CDR3 is 15 amino acids. Germline V gene data show CDR1 as MNHEY and CDR2 as SVGAGI.

This clonotype was observed a handful of times. CDR3 sequence (DNA): TGTGCCAGCAGTGTAGGTGGGACGGACAGGATTGCTTTCTTT. It codes for CASSVGGTDRIAFF. The gene calls are TRBV25-1 and TRBJ1-1, with 7 bases that match TRBD1. V lost 4 bases, J lost 11 bases, and 13 bases stayed unmatched. Germline loops: CDR1 MGHDK, CDR2 SYGVNS. The CDR3 has 14 amino acids.

The table lists this clonotype with a few counts. The chain recombines TRBV18 with TRBJ1-1, with D possibly being TRBD1 (5 bases). Trimming removed 4 bases from V and 1 base from J, with 13 bases in between. The CDR3 consists of 15 residues. Germline V gene data show CDR1 as KGHSH and CDR2 as LQKENI. CDR3 sequence (DNA): TGTGCCAGCTCACGCATACAGGATGAGAACACTGAAGCTTTCTTT. Translated, it gives CASSRIQDENTEAFF.

The sample holds a few counts of this clonotype. V is TRBV5-5 and J is TRBJ2-1; D is unclear. There are 17 residues in the CDR3. V shed 4 bases and J shed 2 bases, with 19 bases lying between them. Germline-derived CDR1 and CDR2 are SGHKS and YYEKEE (reference sequence). The CDR3 sequence: CASSRPTYLPPYNEQFF. CDR3 nucleotides: TGTGCCAGCAGCCGACCAACCTACTTGCCACCCTACAATGAGCAGTTCTTC.

This clonotype was detected a few times. The chain combines TRBV6-5 with TRBJ1-2; 12 bases are a match to TRBD1. Per the germline V gene, CDR1 is MNHEY and CDR2 is SVGAGI. Trimming removed 6 bases from V and 9 bases from J; junction bases left unmatched: 5. The CDR3 has 13 residues. The CDR3 DNA follows: TGTGCCAGCAGCCCGGGACAGGGGGCGAGCTACACCTTC. Amino acids: CASSPGQGASYTF.

This sequence joins TRBV27 and TRBJ2-3, with D possibly matching TRBD2 (6 bases). Germline-derived CDR1 and CDR2 are MNHEY and SMNVEV (reference sequence). The CDR3 runs 14 residues. Trimming pared 6 bases from V and 8 bases from J, leaving 18 bases between. CDR3 DNA sequence: TGTGCCAGCAGAAGTCTAGCGTGGACCGGTACGCAGTATTTT. Translated: CASRSLAWTGTQYF.